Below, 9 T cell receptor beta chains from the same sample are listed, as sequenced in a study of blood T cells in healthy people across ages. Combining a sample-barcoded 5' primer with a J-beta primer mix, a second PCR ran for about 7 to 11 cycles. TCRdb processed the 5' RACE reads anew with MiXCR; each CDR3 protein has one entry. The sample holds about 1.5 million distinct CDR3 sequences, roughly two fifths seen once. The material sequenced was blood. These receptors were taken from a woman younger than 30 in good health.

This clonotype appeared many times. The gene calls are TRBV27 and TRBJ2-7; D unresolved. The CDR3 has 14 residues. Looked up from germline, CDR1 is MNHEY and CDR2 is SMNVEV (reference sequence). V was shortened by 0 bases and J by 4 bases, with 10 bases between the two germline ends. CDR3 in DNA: TGTGCCAGCAGTTTATCTGGCAGGTCGTACGAGCAGTACTTC. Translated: CASSLSGRSYEQYF.

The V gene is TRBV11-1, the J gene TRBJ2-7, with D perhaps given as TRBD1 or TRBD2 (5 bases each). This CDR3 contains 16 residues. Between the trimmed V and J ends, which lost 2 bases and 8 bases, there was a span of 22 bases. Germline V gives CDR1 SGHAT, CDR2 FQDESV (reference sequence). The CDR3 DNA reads TGTGCCAGCAGCTTAACGACGGGGCCAGAGTCACCCCAGCAGTACTTC. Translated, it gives CASSLTTGPESPQQYF.

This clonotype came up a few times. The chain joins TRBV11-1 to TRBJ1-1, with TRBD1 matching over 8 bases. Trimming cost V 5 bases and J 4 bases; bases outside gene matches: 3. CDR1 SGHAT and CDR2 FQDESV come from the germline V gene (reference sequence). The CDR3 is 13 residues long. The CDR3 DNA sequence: TGTGCCAGCAGCACGACAGGGGCCACTGAAGCTTTCTTT. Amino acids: CASSTTGATEAFF. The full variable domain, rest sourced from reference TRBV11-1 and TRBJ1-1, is EAEVAQSPRYKITEKSQAVAFWCDPISGHATLYWYRQILGQGPELLVQFQDESVVDDSQLPKDRFSAERLKGVDSTLKIQPAELGDSAMYLCASSTTGATEAFFGQGTRLTVV.

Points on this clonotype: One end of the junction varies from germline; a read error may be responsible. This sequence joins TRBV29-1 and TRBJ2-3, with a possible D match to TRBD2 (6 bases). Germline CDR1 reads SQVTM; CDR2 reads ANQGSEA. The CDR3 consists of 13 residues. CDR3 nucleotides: TGCAGCGGGAGGGGCGGCAGCACAGAGACGCAGTATTTT. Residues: CSGRGGSTETQYF.

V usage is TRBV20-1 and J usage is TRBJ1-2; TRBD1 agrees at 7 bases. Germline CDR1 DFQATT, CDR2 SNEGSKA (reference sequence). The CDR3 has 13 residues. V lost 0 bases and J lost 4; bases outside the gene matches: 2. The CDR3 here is CSARDDRAYGYTF. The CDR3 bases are TGCAGTGCTAGAGACGACAGGGCCTATGGCTACACCTTC.

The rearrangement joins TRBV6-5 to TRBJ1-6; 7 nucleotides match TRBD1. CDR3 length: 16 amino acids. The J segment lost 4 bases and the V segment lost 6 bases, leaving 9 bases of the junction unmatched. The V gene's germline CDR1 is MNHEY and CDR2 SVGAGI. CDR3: CASRTGRALYNSPLHF. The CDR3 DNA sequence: TGTGCCAGCAGGACAGGGAGGGCCCTTTATAATTCACCCCTCCACTTT.

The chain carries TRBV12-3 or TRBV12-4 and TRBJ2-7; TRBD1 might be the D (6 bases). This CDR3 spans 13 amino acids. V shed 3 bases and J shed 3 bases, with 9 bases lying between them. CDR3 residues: CASSFVGGYEQYF. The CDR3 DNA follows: TGTGCCAGCAGTTTCGTAGGGGGCTACGAGCAGTACTTC.

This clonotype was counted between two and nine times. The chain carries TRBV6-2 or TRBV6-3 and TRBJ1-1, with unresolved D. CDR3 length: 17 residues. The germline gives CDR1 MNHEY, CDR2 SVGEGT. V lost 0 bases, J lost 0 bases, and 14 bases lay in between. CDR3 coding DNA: TGTGCCAGCAGTTACTCGAGTGGGAGAGCTATGAACACTGAAGCTTTCTTT. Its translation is CASSYSSGRAMNTEAFF.

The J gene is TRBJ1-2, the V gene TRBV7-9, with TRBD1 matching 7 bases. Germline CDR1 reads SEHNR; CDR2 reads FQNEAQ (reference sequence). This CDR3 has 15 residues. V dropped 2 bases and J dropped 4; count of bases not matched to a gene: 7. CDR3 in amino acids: CASSLTPRDSYGYTF. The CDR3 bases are TGTGCCAGCAGCTTAACCCCCCGGGACAGCTATGGCTACACCTTC.